One T cell receptor beta chain is described in this entry. Its antigen remains unknown. These data originate in a study of CXCR3-negative and CXCR3-positive naive CD8 T cells. The study's findings and limits: CXCR3-positive naive cells had more hydrophobic TRB CDR3s than CXCR3-negative naive cells.

CDR3 size: 14 residues. Germline loops: CDR1 LGHNA, CDR2 YNFKEQ. TRB cDNA libraries were made by UMI-labeled 5' RACE. TCRdb reprocessed the 5' RACE reads, with one entry per CDR3 protein and no DNA. The table lists over 150,000 distinct CDR3 sequences. The sequence derives from a human donor in good health. Some clones in this sample may be carry-over from other donors' samples. The rearrangement links TRBV4-2 to TRBJ2-1; TCRdb calls TRBD2, which cannot be checked without DNA. Sample: naive CXCR3+ CD8+ T cells from blood. As to subset: CD45RO-CCR7+CD27+CD95- naive CD8+ T cells expressing CXCR3 (TNR3+). This CDR3 is CASSQVAAGNEQFF.